This T cell receptor (beta chain) was sequenced for a study of cytotoxic CD8 clonotypes in ibrutinib-treated CLL. For the study at large: The sample average was 255,043 productive templates and 85,000 to 100,000 productive rearrangements. General study points: Sustained-remission and progressing patients had different sampling times.

Germline CDR1 is SGHRS and CDR2 is YFSETQ. This CDR3 contains 16 residues. Trimming removed 0 bases from V and 3 bases from J; junction bases left unmatched: 6. This clone was detected only once. Its antigen remains unidentified. With sequencing, the targeted depth ranged from 1 in 200,000 to 1 in 1 million T cells. Repertoires were generated with immunoSEQ multiplex PCR, while TCRdb's copy carries only in-frame clones and drops some. Found here are fewer than 45,000 clones, about 70% of them singletons; the top ten hold about 9.4%. The chain is built from TRBV5-1 and TRBJ2-3; 8 nucleotides line up with TRBD2. This TCR was recovered from a human donor with chronic lymphocytic leukemia. The source material was PBMCs, sampled at disease progression, from a patient treated with ibrutinib. Here the CDR3 DNA reads TGCGCCAGCAGCTTGGTTAGCGGGATATCAACAGATACGCAGTATTTT. This codes for CASSLVSGISTDTQYF.